The present T cell receptor (beta chain) was sequenced within a study of cytomegalovirus exposure and HLA in healthy donors. Study results and limitations: Reported results showed that the classifier diagnosed cytomegalovirus status with high specificity and sensitivity.

Sequenced by immunoSEQ multiplex PCR; TCRdb stores in-frame clones only, minus some. The table includes 190,000 or so clones, roughly 80% detected once. This CDR3 has 16 residues. Germline-derived CDR1 and CDR2 are MNHNY and SVGAGI (reference sequence). Trimming stripped 4 bases from V and 0 bases from J, with 15 bases between. Regarding this clone: Its antigen is not identified.

The TCR originated in a woman younger than 30 in good health and CMV-seropositive. This chain joins TRBV6-6 and TRBJ1-2, with a possible D match to TRBD1 (5 bases). The sequencing input was PBMCs. CDR3 DNA sequence: TGTGCCAGCAGTTTTGGGACTGGCCGAGCTAACTATGGCTACACCTTC. This sequence encodes CASSFGTGRANYGYTF.